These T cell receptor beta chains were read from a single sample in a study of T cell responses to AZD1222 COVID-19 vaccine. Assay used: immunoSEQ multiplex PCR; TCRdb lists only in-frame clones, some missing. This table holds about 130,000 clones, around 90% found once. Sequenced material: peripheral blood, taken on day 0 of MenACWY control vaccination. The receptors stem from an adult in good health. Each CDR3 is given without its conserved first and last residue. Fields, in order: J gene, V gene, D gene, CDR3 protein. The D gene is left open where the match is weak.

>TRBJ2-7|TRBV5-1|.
ASNDPKGGQRGEQY
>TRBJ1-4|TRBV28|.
ASKTVNEKLF
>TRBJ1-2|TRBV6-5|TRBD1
ASKPPGQAYGYT
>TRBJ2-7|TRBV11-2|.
ASSFPLGGPRTYEQY
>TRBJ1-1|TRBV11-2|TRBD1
ASSSRDRENTEAF
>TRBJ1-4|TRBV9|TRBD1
ASSVQGTGLEKLF
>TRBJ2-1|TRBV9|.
ASSATGDGGYNEQF
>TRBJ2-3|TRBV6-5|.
ASSLGLSDTQY
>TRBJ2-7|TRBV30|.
AWGGTGTHYYEQY
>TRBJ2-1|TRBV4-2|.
ASSLLGNEQF